These 7 T cell receptor beta chains came from one sample sequenced in a study of vaccination effects on CD4 cells after COVID-19. Prior to sequencing, the ViraFEST assay stimulated PBMC with viral peptide pools, which expanded the antigen-specific CD4+ T cells. Scientists isolated CD4+ T cells after a roughly ten-day culture period ended. From March to December 2020, the person had a SARS-CoV-2 infection that was confirmed by PCR. Clones were sequenced by immunoSEQ multiplex PCR, and TCRdb holds only the in-frame ones, with some missing. The sample has fewer than 60,000 clones, more than 65% seen once. Antigens of these TCRs are unknown. Sequencing was performed on CD4+ T cells from PBMCs cultured with HIV peptides, taken before COVID-19 vaccination. Subset meaning: HIV-1 Nef peptide pool negative control/reference culture. These receptors came from a human donor who had a prior SARS-CoV-2 infection.

The chain employs TRBV27 and TRBJ2-7; D might be TRBD1 (5 bases). This CDR3 region has 15 residues. Trimming removed 2 bases from V and 3 bases from J, with 14 bases in between. Germline V lookup: CDR1 MNHEY, CDR2 SMNVEV (reference sequence). CDR3 bases: TGTGCCAGCAGTTTACAACCGACAGATATCTACGAGCAGTACTTC. Its protein is CASSLQPTDIYEQYF.

The CDR3 sequence: CSVEVGPTDTQYF. The CDR3 bases are TGCAGCGTTGAGGTCGGGCCCACAGATACGCAGTATTTT. The V and J genes are TRBV29-1 and TRBJ2-3; no clear D. CDR1 is SQVTM and CDR2 is ANQGSEA in the germline V gene. V dropped 3 bases and J dropped 2 bases, with 9 bases sitting between them. The CDR3 has 13 residues.

CDR3 region: CASSDRRRDRLYSNQPQHF. Written as DNA, the CDR3 is TGCGCCAGCAGTGACCGCCGGAGGGACAGACTTTATAGCAATCAGCCCCAGCATTTT. J is TRBJ1-5 and V is TRBV10-1; TRBD1 agrees at 7 bases. J lost 0 bases, V lost 3 bases, and 14 bases had no gene match. Germline V gene sequence: CDR1 WNHNN, CDR2 SYGVQD (reference sequence). The CDR3 contains 19 residues.

The V call is TRBV9, the J call TRBJ2-5; no clear D. The CDR3 has 14 amino acids. Per the germline V gene, CDR1 is SGDLS and CDR2 is YYNGEE. Trimming left V 0 bases short and J 1 base short, with 7 bases between. The CDR3 here is CASSVEPTQETQYF. CDR3 coding DNA: TGTGCCAGCAGCGTAGAACCGACCCAAGAGACCCAGTACTTC.

The chain recombines TRBV11-3 with TRBJ2-2; TRBD2 agrees at 7 bases. The V and J ends lost 2 bases and 9 bases, in that order; junction bases with no gene match: 9. This CDR3 is built from 15 residues. Germline-derived CDR1 and CDR2 are SGHNT and YENEEA. This CDR3 reads CASSLREGRGRELFF. In DNA, the CDR3 is TGTGCCAGCAGCTTAAGGGAGGGCCGTGGCAGGGAGCTGTTTTTT.

V usage is TRBV11-1 and J usage is TRBJ2-1; 8 bases agree with TRBD2. The CDR3 has 16 residues. V shed 5 bases and J 2 bases; nucleotides not matched to a gene: 8. From germline, CDR1 is SGHAT and CDR2 FQDESV (reference sequence). The CDR3 loop is CASSPGGGLAYNEQFF. The CDR3 DNA sequence: TGTGCCAGCAGCCCCGGCGGGGGACTAGCCTACAATGAGCAGTTCTTC. Using reference TRBV11-1 and TRBJ2-1 for the parts outside the CDR3, the full variable domain is EAEVAQSPRYKITEKSQAVAFWCDPISGHATLYWYRQILGQGPELLVQFQDESVVDDSQLPKDRFSAERLKGVDSTLKIQPAELGDSAMYLCASSPGGGLAYNEQFFGPGTRLTVL.

This clone was recorded a few times. The chain carries TRBV19 and TRBJ1-1, with 8 bases fitting TRBD1. J lost 9 bases, V lost 9 bases, and 6 bases had no gene match. Germline V gene lookup returns CDR1 LNHDA and CDR2 SQIVND (reference sequence). The CDR3 sequence is 11 residues long. The CDR3 sequence: CASSTGVKAFF. CDR3 nucleotide sequence: TGTGCCAGCTCGACAGGGGTTAAAGCTTTCTTT. Combining the CDR3 with reference TRBV19 and TRBJ1-1 gives the whole variable domain DGGITQSPKYLFRKEGQNVTLSCEQNLNHDAMYWYRQDPGQGLRLIYYSQIVNDFQKGDIAEGYSVSREKKESFPLTVTSAQKNPTAFYLCASSTGVKAFFGQGTRLTVV.